This T cell receptor beta chain was retrieved from a study of cytomegalovirus exposure and HLA in healthy donors. General study findings and limits: Investigators reported under 200 TCR beta chains as tied to cytomegalovirus. CMV antigen specificity was confirmed in vitro for three CMV-associated chains. Most TCR sequences were rare, but some public TCRs occurred in many donors.

Germline lookup yields CDR1 SEHNR and CDR2 FQNEAQ (reference sequence). The CDR3 sequence is 12 residues long. The PCR employed 60 Vbeta primers together with 13 Jbeta primers. Assay: immunoSEQ multiplex PCR; the TCRdb copy retains only in-frame clones and omits some. The sample includes under 150,000 clones, around 87% of them seen just once. As regards this clone: Its antigen is currently unknown. A junction boundary mismatches the germline segment, possibly from a read error.

The sample comprised PBMCs. The chain uses TRBV7-9 and TRBJ2-7; D not certain. The TCR sequence derives from a woman under 40 in good health and CMV-seronegative. CDR3 protein: CSSSPGTYEQYF. The CDR3, as DNA: TGTTCCAGCAGCCCAGGAACCTACGAGCAGTACTTC.